Detailed here is one TCR beta chain. The data derive from a study of graft-versus-host responses after intestinal transplantation. For the study at large: Transplants were multivisceral, liver-intestinal, or isolated intestinal. All of the recipients had induction that used anti-thymocyte globulin, then tacrolimus and steroids for approximately 3 years.

This CDR3 region has 13 residues. V was clipped by 2 bases and J by 5 bases; unmatched bases: 2. Looked up from germline, CDR1 is SGHTS and CDR2 is YDEGEE. Sequenced by immunoSEQ multiplex PCR; TCRdb stores in-frame clones only, minus some. The sample includes about 24,000 clones, roughly 88% of them seen just once. The source is a human patient who received an intestinal transplant, so some T cells may come from the graft donor. The material sequenced was PBMCs, taken around 14 months after intestinal transplant. The chain links TRBV5-8 to TRBJ2-5; TRBD2 matches at 8 bases. CDR3 bases: TGTGCCAGCAGCTTTAGCGGGACGGAGACCCAGTACTTC. Amino acid sequence: CASSFSGTETQYF.